The rows below give T cell receptor beta chains drawn from one sample of a study of T-cell memory formation after mild COVID-19. Using its own MiXCR run on the 5' RACE reads, TCRdb lists one record per CDR3 protein. Counted here are some 40,000 distinct CDR3 sequences, less than 8% occurring once; the ten biggest clones make up under 0.95%. The sample taken for sequencing was PBMCs or a T cell subset sorted from them (not recorded which). The receptors were gathered from an adult who had mild COVID-19 (a few samples of this study predate the infection). Cell type and time point are not known. Both conserved end residues are part of each CDR3. A D gene is named only where the DNA matches it firmly. Only some rows state a clone size, as once, few, many or a class for expanded clones.

TRBJ2-1 | - | TRBV6-2/TRBV6-3 | few | 12 | TGTGCCAGCAGCCACTCCTACAATGAGCAGTTCTTC | CASSHSYNEQFF
TRBJ1-5 | - | TRBV7-2 | many | 13 | TGTGCCAGCAGCTATTTCAGCGATCAGCCCCAGCATTTT | CASSYFSDQPQHF
TRBJ2-7 | - | TRBV20-1 | - | 13 | TGCAGTGCTACTGCGGGGATTCCCTACGAGCAGTACTTC | CSATAGIPYEQYF
TRBJ2-7 | - | TRBV11-2 | few | 15 | TGTGCCAGCAGCTTAGGCCCCTCCAGAGGGGACGAGCAGTACTTC | CASSLGPSRGDEQYF
TRBJ2-7 | - | TRBV6-2/TRBV6-3 | many | 12 | TGTGCCAGCAGGGTCGGCGAGGGTCACTGGGACTTC | CASRVGEGHWDF
TRBJ2-7 | - | TRBV19 | few | 14 | TGTGCCAGTAGTCTAAGCGGGTTTTCCTACGAGCAGTACTTC | CASSLSGFSYEQYF
TRBJ1-6 | - | TRBV12-3/TRBV12-4 | few | 14 | TGTGCCAGCAGTTTGGGGGACCCTAATTCACCCCTCCACTTT | CASSLGDPNSPLHF
TRBJ2-1 | - | TRBV7-3 | many | 16 | TGTGCCAGCAGCTTATCTGCGGCTCCGGCAGTGGATGAGCAGTTCTTC | CASSLSAAPAVDEQFF
TRBJ1-2 | - | TRBV4-2 | few | 16 | TGTGCCAGCAGCCAAGGTTATGAGCTAGCTAACTATGGCTACACCTTC | CASSQGYELANYGYTF
TRBJ2-5 | - | TRBV18 | - | 15 | TGTGCCAGCTCACCTAGCTCCGGGACGGTAGAGACCCAGTACTTC | CASSPSSGTVETQYF
TRBJ2-3 | - | TRBV7-6 | many | 15 | TGTGCCAGCAGCTTAACACAGGGATTATCAGATACGCAGTATTTT | CASSLTQGLSDTQYF
TRBJ1-1 | TRBD1 | TRBV11-2 | - | 17 | TGTGCCAGCAACCTTATGACAGGGGGCGTATCGGCCACTGAAGCTTTCTTT | CASNLMTGGVSATEAFF
TRBJ1-1 | - | TRBV7-2 | many | 14 | TGTGCCAGCAGCTTAGTTTCAGGGAACACTGAAGCTTTCTTT | CASSLVSGNTEAFF
TRBJ1-5 | - | TRBV5-4 | many | 17 | TGTGCCAGCAGCTTGGATGGGGCAGGGAAGAGAAATCAGCCCCAGCATTTT | CASSLDGAGKRNQPQHF
TRBJ2-1 | - | TRBV24-1 | many | 15 | TGTGCCACCAGAGGGACAGCGGGGCAGCACAATGAGCAGTTCTTC | CATRGTAGQHNEQFF
TRBJ2-7 | TRBD1 | TRBV6-5 | - | 15 | TGTGCCAGCATCGGACAGGGGGCAGGTTCCTACGAGCAGTACTTC | CASIGQGAGSYEQYF
TRBJ2-1 | TRBD1 | TRBV7-2 | many | 16 | TGTGCCAGCAGCTCCCGACAGGGGGACCGCTACAATGAGCAGTTCTTC | CASSSRQGDRYNEQFF
TRBJ2-7 | TRBD1 | TRBV6-1 | - | 15 | TGTGCCAGCAGTGATCCGGGACAGGACTCCTACGAGCAGTACTTC | CASSDPGQDSYEQYF
TRBJ2-5 | TRBD1 | TRBV24-1 | few | 15 | TGTGCCACCAGTGATTCCGGGACAGGGGTGGAGACCCAGTACTTC | CATSDSGTGVETQYF
TRBJ2-2 | - | TRBV4-1 | many | 16 | TGCGCCAGCAGCCAAGGACACAATGGGGACACCGGGGAGCTGTTTTTT | CASSQGHNGDTGELFF
TRBJ2-1 | TRBD2 | TRBV7-8 | few | 17 | TGTGCCAGCAGCGCCCTAGCGGGAGGGCTGACCTACAATGAGCAGTTCTTC | CASSALAGGLTYNEQFF
TRBJ1-5 | - | TRBV24-1 | many | 16 | TGTGCCACCAGTGATTCGGGCAGGGGACACAATCAGCCCCAGCATTTT | CATSDSGRGHNQPQHF
TRBJ2-7 | - | TRBV4-2 | - | 15 | TGTGCCAGCAGCCAAGACGTGGATAAATCGAGGGAGCAGTACTTC | CASSQDVDKSREQYF
TRBJ2-1 | TRBD1 | TRBV6-5 | - | 15 | TGTGCCAGCAGTTCCGACAGGGGATCCAACAATGAGCAGTTCTTC | CASSSDRGSNNEQFF
TRBJ1-2 | TRBD1 | TRBV7-2 | many | 16 | TGTGCCAGCAGCTTAGGAGGGACAGGGGGCCGGTATGGCTACACCTTC | CASSLGGTGGRYGYTF
TRBJ1-5 | - | TRBV11-2 | many | 15 | TGTGCCAGCAGCTTAGGTGCCGGAATTCATCAGCCCCAGCATTTT | CASSLGAGIHQPQHF
TRBJ2-7 | - | TRBV3-1 | few | 13 | TGTGCCACCGGCTTTGCGGGGCGTTACGAGCAGTACTTC | CATGFAGRYEQYF